The next 24 T cell receptor beta chains were all read from a single sample in a study of blood T cell repertoires in COVID-19. Clones were sequenced by immunoSEQ multiplex PCR, and TCRdb holds only the in-frame ones, with some missing. The repertoire holds roughly 460,000 clones, with 80% to 90% as singletons. Sequenced: peripheral blood. Receptors were obtained from a young man with COVID-19, enrolled during active disease.

This chain links TRBV2 with TRBJ1-2; no clear D gene. V lost 10 bases and J lost 4, with 10 bases in between. The germline V gene encodes CDR1 SNHLY and CDR2 FYNNEI. The CDR3 covers 11 residues. This CDR3 is CATTVGYGYTF. The CDR3 DNA sequence: TGTGCCACCACCGTCGGCTATGGCTACACCTTC.

The chain combines TRBV6-5 with TRBJ2-7; D is possibly TRBD2 (6 bases). The germline V gene has CDR1 MNHEY and CDR2 SVGAGI. V was cut by 7 bases and J by 3 bases, with 13 bases left in between. The CDR3 is 13 residues long. CDR3 in DNA: TGTGCCAGCACCAGGGAAGCGGGCTACGAGCAGTACTTC. It translates to CASTREAGYEQYF.

The chain combines TRBV3-1 (or the pseudogene TRBV3-2) with TRBJ1-3, with a tentative D call TRBD1 (5 bases). Germline V gives CDR1 LGHDT, CDR2 YNNKEL (reference sequence). V lost 4 bases and J 11 bases, leaving 18 bases between the germline ends. CDR3 length equals 14 residues. The CDR3 here is CASSLTQEGRSIYF. The CDR3 coding sequence is TGTGCCAGCAGCCTAACTCAAGAGGGGAGGTCCATATATTTT.

The rearrangement uses TRBV7-2 and TRBJ2-7; D not certain. Germline CDR1 SGHTA, CDR2 FQGNSA. The CDR3 extends over 14 amino acids. Trimming pared 5 bases from V and 1 base from J, leaving 12 bases between. In DNA, the CDR3 is TGTGCCAGCAGCCGTGACTCCATATCCTACGAGCAGTACTTC. Translating gives CASSRDSISYEQYF.

This clone occurred once. In DNA form, the CDR3 reads TGTGCCTGGAGTGTACTCAGGCCGACACCCGATAATGAAAAACTGTTTTTT. This gives the protein CAWSVLRPTPDNEKLFF. The genes are TRBV30 and TRBJ1-4; D is uncertain. Germline V gene lookup returns CDR1 GTSNPN and CDR2 SVGIG (reference sequence). The CDR3 has 17 amino acids. With 0 bases removed from V and 4 bases from J, the gap between germline ends came to 18 bases.

The chain couples TRBV19 to TRBJ2-3; 8 bases agree with TRBD1. The ends lost 5 bases at V and 0 bases at J; junction bases unmatched: 16. The CDR3 sequence is 19 residues long. CDR1 is LNHDA, CDR2 SQIVND, per germline (reference sequence). Written as DNA, the CDR3 is TGTGCCAGTAGTGACAGTGAAGGGACAGGCATAGCTAGCACAGATACGCAGTATTTT. Encoded protein: CASSDSEGTGIASTDTQYF.

The chain couples TRBV9 to TRBJ1-4, with TRBD1 matching 7 bases. The CDR3 consists of 15 residues. J lost 8 bases, V lost 2 bases, and 9 bases had no gene match. The germline gives CDR1 SGDLS, CDR2 YYNGEE. CDR3 amino acids: CASSVERGQSEKLFF. In nucleotides, the CDR3 is TGTGCCAGCAGCGTTGAGAGGGGGCAGTCGGAAAAACTGTTTTTT.

The V call is TRBV27, the J call TRBJ2-7; D uncertain. Trimming pared 0 bases from V and 4 bases from J, leaving 7 bases between. This CDR3 is built from 13 residues. Germline V gene data show CDR1 as MNHEY and CDR2 as SMNVEV (reference sequence). The DNA for the CDR3 is TGTGCCAGCAGTTTATCAGCCGGTTACGAGCAGTACTTC. It specifies CASSLSAGYEQYF.

This clone was detected once. This rearrangement joins TRBV5-1 to TRBJ2-3; 8 bases map to TRBD2. Losses at the gene ends were 2 bases for V and 1 base for J; bases not matched to a gene: 9. The CDR3 is 17 residues long. The germline CDR1 and CDR2 sequences are SGHRS and YFSETQ. The CDR3 protein is CASSLGGLAPGTDTQYF. DNA of the CDR3: TGCGCCAGCAGCTTAGGAGGACTAGCCCCTGGCACAGATACGCAGTATTTT.

CDR3 amino acids: CATSDGTSGYIYEQYF. The CDR3 DNA follows: TGTGCCACCAGCGACGGGACTAGCGGATATATCTACGAGCAGTACTTC. This chain connects TRBV15 to TRBJ2-7; 11 positions agree with TRBD2. CDR1 is LNHNV and CDR2 is YYDKDF in the germline V gene (reference sequence). The ends lost 5 bases at V and 3 bases at J; junction bases unmatched: 9. The CDR3 spans 16 residues.

The rearrangement links TRBV6-5 to TRBJ2-7, with 7 bases lining up with TRBD2. CDR1 and CDR2 from the germline V gene are MNHEY and SVGAGI. CDR3 length equals 15 residues. J gave up 4 bases and V 0 bases, and 6 bases lay outside the gene matches. The DNA of the CDR3 is TGTGCCAGCAGTTACTCGACGGCGGGAGCTTACGAGCAGTACTTC. Its protein is CASSYSTAGAYEQYF.

The genes are TRBV27 and TRBJ2-1, with 8 positions matching TRBD1. The CDR3 covers 15 residues. Unmatched junction bases numbered 14, after V lost 8 bases and J lost 8 bases. Germline-derived CDR1 and CDR2 are MNHEY and SMNVEV (reference sequence). CDR3 loop: CASGSRGRNVDEQFF. The DNA of the CDR3 is TGTGCCAGCGGCAGCAGGGGGCGCAATGTGGATGAGCAGTTCTTC.

The V and J genes are TRBV4-1 and TRBJ2-7; 9 positions match TRBD1. V trimming: 2 bases; J trimming: 4 bases; junction bases outside the gene matches: 12. CDR3 size: 17 residues. In germline, CDR1 is MGHRA, CDR2 YSYEKL. The CDR3 is CASSQTLLLQGAYEQYF. DNA of the CDR3: TGCGCCAGCAGCCAAACTTTATTGCTACAGGGGGCTTACGAGCAGTACTTC.

The V and J genes are TRBV7-9 and TRBJ2-2, with TRBD2 as a possible D gene (6 bases). The CDR3 runs 14 residues. The V and J ends lost 3 bases and 6 bases respectively, with 11 bases between them. The germline gives CDR1 SEHNR, CDR2 FQNEAQ (reference sequence). CDR3 nucleotides: TGTGCCAGCAGCTTCGGGGGTAGGGCCGGGGAGCTGTTTTTT. It is translated as CASSFGGRAGELFF.

J is TRBJ2-1 and V is TRBV27; TRBD2 aligns across 10 bases. Looked up from germline, CDR1 is MNHEY and CDR2 is SMNVEV (reference sequence). V was pared by 3 bases and J by 6 bases, with 5 bases of the junction left unmatched. The CDR3 is 15 residues long. DNA of the CDR3: TGTGCCAGCAGTTTTTCGCTAGCGGGAGTCAATGAGCAGTTCTTC. Its translation is CASSFSLAGVNEQFF.

The gene calls are TRBV7-2 and TRBJ2-2, with unresolved D. The CDR3 covers 15 residues. Germline loops: CDR1 SGHTA, CDR2 FQGNSA. V was shortened by 1 base and J by 0 bases, with 6 bases between the two germline ends. CDR3 sequence: CASSLGRANTGELFF. The CDR3, as DNA: TGTGCCAGCAGCTTAGGGAGAGCGAACACCGGGGAGCTGTTTTTT.

The rearrangement uses TRBV12-3 or TRBV12-4 and TRBJ2-1; TRBD2 matches 7 bases. Germline trimming cut 7 bases from V and 7 bases from J; bases unmatched to any gene: 7. This CDR3 is built from 13 residues. CDR3 residues: CASTGGFLNEQFF. The CDR3 bases are TGTGCCAGCACGGGGGGATTTTTGAATGAGCAGTTCTTC.

The rearrangement links TRBV30 to TRBJ2-5, with D tentatively TRBD1 (5 bases). In germline, CDR1 is GTSNPN, CDR2 SVGIG (reference sequence). V dropped 0 bases and J dropped 5 bases, with 16 bases sitting between them. The CDR3 runs to 15 residues. CDR3 bases: TGTGCCTGGAGTGTACGGCAGGGATCGTATGAGACCCAGTACTTC. It is translated as CAWSVRQGSYETQYF.

The J gene is TRBJ1-3, the V gene TRBV19; D might be TRBD1 (6 bases). Per germline, CDR1 LNHDA and CDR2 SQIVND (reference sequence). CDR3 length: 16 residues. V lost 3 bases, J lost 0 bases, and 12 bases lay in between. The CDR3 nucleotides read TGTGCCAGTAGTATGACAGGTCCGTACTCTGGAAACACCATATATTTT. The encoded protein is CASSMTGPYSGNTIYF.

The chain uses TRBV14 and TRBJ2-7, with 8 bases identical to TRBD1. The CDR3 is 14 residues long. The germline V gene has CDR1 SGHDN and CDR2 FVKESK. Germline trimming cut 3 bases from V and 6 bases from J; bases unmatched to any gene: 7. In nucleotides, the CDR3 is TGTGCCAGCAGCCAGGACCTAACAGGGGGCGAGCAGTACTTC. It encodes CASSQDLTGGEQYF.

The chain employs TRBV7-9 and TRBJ1-4; 9 bases fit TRBD1. V was pared by 5 bases and J by 4 bases, with 5 bases of the junction left unmatched. The CDR3 has 15 amino acids. From germline, CDR1 is SEHNR and CDR2 FQNEAQ (reference sequence). This CDR3 reads CASSPRQGDNEKLFF. The CDR3 coding sequence is TGTGCCAGCAGCCCCCGACAGGGGGATAATGAAAAACTGTTTTTT.

The V and J genes are TRBV11-3 and TRBJ2-7, with 14 positions matching TRBD2. Trimming removed 10 bases from V and 4 bases from J; junction bases left unmatched: 18. The CDR3 length is 18 residues. The germline V gene has CDR1 SGHNT and CDR2 YENEEA. This CDR3 is CATASPGLAGAGNYEQYF. CDR3 sequence (DNA): TGTGCCACCGCCTCACCGGGACTAGCGGGGGCCGGGAATTACGAGCAGTACTTC.

The genes are TRBV30 and TRBJ2-1; D is perhaps TRBD1 (6 bases). Germline CDR1 GTSNPN, CDR2 SVGIG (reference sequence). The CDR3 length is 15 residues. V shed 4 bases and J shed 3 bases, with 16 bases lying between them. The CDR3 DNA reads as TGTGCCTGGAATTCTAGGGGGAATTACTACAATGAGCAGTTCTTC. Translation: CAWNSRGNYYNEQFF.

The chain links TRBV11-2 to TRBJ2-5; 11 positions agree with TRBD1. V shed 7 bases, J shed 4 bases, and the junction held 8 bases outside the gene matches. The CDR3 loop spans 15 amino acids. Germline values: CDR1 SGHAT, CDR2 FQNNGV. This CDR3 reads CASTRSGTGGETQYF. As DNA, the CDR3 is TGTGCCAGCACCCGATCCGGGACAGGGGGAGAGACCCAGTACTTC.